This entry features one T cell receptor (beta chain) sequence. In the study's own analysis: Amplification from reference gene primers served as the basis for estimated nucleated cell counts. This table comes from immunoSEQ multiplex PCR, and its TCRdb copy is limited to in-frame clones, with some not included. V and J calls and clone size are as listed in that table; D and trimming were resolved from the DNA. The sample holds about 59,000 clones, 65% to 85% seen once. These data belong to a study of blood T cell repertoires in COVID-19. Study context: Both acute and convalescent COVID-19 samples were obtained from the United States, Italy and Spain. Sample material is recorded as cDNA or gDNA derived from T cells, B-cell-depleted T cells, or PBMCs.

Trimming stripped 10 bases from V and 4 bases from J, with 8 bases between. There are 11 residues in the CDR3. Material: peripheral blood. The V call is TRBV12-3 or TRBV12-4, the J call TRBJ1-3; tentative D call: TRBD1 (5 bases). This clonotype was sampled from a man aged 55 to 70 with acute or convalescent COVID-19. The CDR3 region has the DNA TGTGCCACCGGACAAGGAAACACCATATATTTT. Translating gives CATGQGNTIYF.